Listed here are 15 T cell receptor beta chains from one sample, sequenced in a study of T-cell memory formation after mild COVID-19. One entry per CDR3 protein, called by TCRdb with MiXCR from the 5' RACE reads. The profile shows 300,000 to 350,000 distinct CDR3 sequences, roughly 13% of them singletons. Sequencing was carried out using PBMCs or a T cell subset sorted from them (not recorded which). These receptors came from a man between 18 and 29 years old who had mild COVID-19 (a few samples of this study predate the infection). Cell type and time point are not known.

The chain uses TRBV12-3 or TRBV12-4 and TRBJ2-7; D may correspond to TRBD1 or TRBD2 (6 bases each). The CDR3 is 14 residues long. Trimming took off 3 bases at V and 1 base at J, with 10 bases between the two ends. The CDR3 reads CASSFGGPSYEQYF. The CDR3 bases are TGTGCCAGCAGTTTTGGGGGGCCATCCTACGAGCAGTACTTC.

Regarding this clonotype: A junction end diverges from the germline sequence, so it may reflect a read error. The chain couples TRBV29-1 to TRBJ1-1; TRBD1 aligns across 10 bases. In germline, CDR1 is SQVTM, CDR2 ANQGSEA. This CDR3 comprises 15 residues. DNA for the CDR3: TGCAGCGTTTATGGGGGACAGGGGATCAACACTGAAGCTTTATTT. The encoded protein is CSVYGGQGINTEALF.

This clonotype showed up just a few times. The chain links TRBV4-3 to TRBJ2-3, with TRBD1 identical over 11 bases. Germline V lookup: CDR1 LGHNA, CDR2 YSLEER. This CDR3 is 16 amino acids long. The ends lost 0 bases at V and 6 bases at J; junction bases unmatched: 5. CDR3: CASSQDGTGGFDTQYF. CDR3 DNA sequence: TGCGCCAGCAGCCAAGATGGGACAGGGGGTTTCGATACGCAGTATTTT.

DNA of the CDR3: TGTGCCAGCTCCCTTATTAGCGGGGCTAGCACAGATACGCAGTATTTT. Its protein is CASSLISGASTDTQYF. The V and J genes are TRBV18 and TRBJ2-3; 8 bases are shared with TRBD2. J gave up 0 bases and V 6 bases, and 8 bases lay outside the gene matches. The CDR3 loop spans 16 amino acids. The germline gives CDR1 KGHSH, CDR2 LQKENI.

The chain links TRBV7-2 to TRBJ1-1; no definite D call. The CDR3 is made up of 15 amino acids. CDR1 SGHTA and CDR2 FQGNSA come from the germline V gene. Trimming removed 5 bases from V and 4 bases from J, with 17 bases in between. The CDR3 DNA is TGTGCCAGCAGCGCCCCGGGTAGGATTGGCACTGAAGCTTTCTTT. It codes for CASSAPGRIGTEAFF. Supplemented by reference TRBV7-2 and TRBJ1-1, the full variable domain reads GAGVSQSPSNKVTEKGKDVELRCDPISGHTALYWYRQSLGQGLEFLIYFQGNSAPDKSGLPSDRFSAERTGGSVSTLTIQRTQQEDSAVYLCASSAPGRIGTEAFFGQGTRLTVV.

The chain is built from TRBV4-3 and TRBJ2-5, with D perhaps TRBD1 (6 bases). This CDR3 contains 16 residues. Trimming pared 0 bases from V and 4 bases from J, leaving 15 bases between. The germline gives CDR1 LGHNA, CDR2 YSLEER. For the CDR3, the DNA is TGCGCCAGCAGCCAAGAATACAGGGCCCGAGGAGAGACCCAGTACTTC. Its translation: CASSQEYRARGETQYF.

The chain combines TRBV29-1 with TRBJ2-1; 12 nucleotides line up with TRBD2. Per the germline V gene, CDR1 is SQVTM and CDR2 is ANQGSEA. The trim removed 6 bases at V and 5 bases at J, leaving 2 bases unmatched. The CDR3 runs to 13 residues. The DNA of the CDR3 is TGCAGCGTGAGGACTAGCGGGAACAATGAGCAGTTCTTC. Translated, it gives CSVRTSGNNEQFF.

The V call is TRBV5-6, the J call TRBJ1-3; no clear D. The V end lost 7 bases, the J end lost 0 bases, and 14 bases lay between the germline ends. Per germline, CDR1 SGHDT and CDR2 YYEEEE. The CDR3 runs to 15 residues. The CDR3 nucleotides read TGTGCCAGCGGGATTTACCTCAGCTCTGGAAACACCATATATTTT. Translating it yields CASGIYLSSGNTIYF.

The sample holds many counts of this clonotype. This chain connects TRBV5-1 to TRBJ2-1; no reliable D call. The CDR3 has 13 amino acids. Germline assignment: CDR1 SGHRS and CDR2 YFSETQ. Trimming left V 1 base short and J 4 bases short, with 6 bases between. CDR3 sequence: CASSLNGYNEQFF. The DNA of the CDR3 is TGCGCCAGCAGCTTGAACGGTTACAATGAGCAGTTCTTC.

Here the CDR3 reads CASSIFRMSSGSNEAFF. For the CDR3, the DNA is TGTGCCAGTAGTATATTCCGGATGTCGTCGGGAAGCAATGAAGCTTTCTTT. The rearrangement uses TRBV19 and TRBJ1-1; D ambiguous. CDR3 length equals 17 residues. The V end was cut by 2 bases, the J end by 7 bases, with 23 bases between. Germline V gene sequence: CDR1 LNHDA, CDR2 SQIVND (reference sequence).

In this sample, this clonotype turned up a few times. The chain carries TRBV5-1 and TRBJ2-1, with 7 positions matching TRBD1. J gave up 6 bases and V 4 bases, and 10 bases lay outside the gene matches. Germline CDR1 SGHRS, CDR2 YFSETQ. The CDR3 is 15 amino acids. The CDR3 spells CASSQRGRSFNEQFF. The CDR3 DNA sequence: TGCGCCAGCAGCCAAAGGGGGCGGTCTTTCAATGAGCAGTTCTTC. The complete variable domain, with remaining parts taken from reference TRBV5-1 and TRBJ2-1, reads KAGVTQTPRYLIKTRGQQVTLSCSPISGHRSVSWYQQTPGQGLQFLFEYFSETQRNKGNFPGRFSGRQFSNSRSEMNVSTLELGDSALYLCASSQRGRSFNEQFFGPGTRLTVL.

This clonotype was detected a few times. V is TRBV4-1 and J is TRBJ2-3; 9 positions match TRBD2. CDR1 is MGHRA and CDR2 is YSYEKL in the germline V gene. The trim removed 4 bases at V and 0 bases at J, leaving 5 bases unmatched. This CDR3 is 16 amino acids long. The CDR3 sequence: CASSLLAGRSTDTQYF. DNA for the CDR3: TGCGCCAGCAGCCTTCTAGCGGGGAGGAGCACAGATACGCAGTATTTT.

This clonotype was seen repeatedly, ten times or more. Here the CDR3 DNA reads TGTGCCAGCAATACGGAGACTAGCGAAACCGGGGAGCTGTTTTTT. As protein: CASNTETSETGELFF. The chain combines TRBV4-2 with TRBJ2-2; 8 nucleotides line up with TRBD2. Germline CDR1 LGHNA, CDR2 YNFKEQ. After removal of 7 bases from V and 5 bases from J, the junction contained 9 bases not matched to a gene. The CDR3 sequence is 15 residues long.

This chain joins TRBV5-1 and TRBJ2-3; 11 bases align to TRBD2. V dropped 4 bases and J dropped 2; count of bases not matched to a gene: 9. The length of the CDR3 is 17 residues. Germline V gene data show CDR1 as SGHRS and CDR2 as YFSETQ. The CDR3 coding sequence is TGCGCCAGCAGCCGGGTACTAGCGGGGGCTACCACAGATACGCAGTATTTT. It encodes CASSRVLAGATTDTQYF. Full variable domain (rest looked up from reference TRBV5-1 and TRBJ2-3): KAGVTQTPRYLIKTRGQQVTLSCSPISGHRSVSWYQQTPGQGLQFLFEYFSETQRNKGNFPGRFSGRQFSNSRSEMNVSTLELGDSALYLCASSRVLAGATTDTQYFGPGTRLTVL.

This clonotype was seen more than once but under ten times. The chain combines TRBV20-1 with TRBJ1-4, with D hard to call. Germline V gene sequence: CDR1 DFQATT, CDR2 SNEGSKA (reference sequence). The CDR3 loop spans 13 amino acids. Trimming took 3 bases from V and 5 from J, leaving 10 bases between them. The CDR3 bases are TGCAGTGCTAGTGCCTCCCCCAATGAAAAACTGTTTTTT. As protein: CSASASPNEKLFF.